A selection of T cell receptor beta chains follows, all from one sample in a study of T cell changes during pregnancy in multiple sclerosis. Sequencing was performed with immunoSEQ multiplex PCR; in TCRdb, only in-frame clones are kept and a portion is missing. There are some 100,000 clones in the sample; 90% to 95% occur only once, and 1% to 1.5% lies in the top ten. The specimen was peripheral blood, collected in the second trimester of pregnancy. These receptors all come from a female donor with multiple sclerosis, enrolled in a pregnancy study. Both conserved end residues are part of each CDR3. D genes are given only for firm matches. Clone size is not always given. Where it is, it says once, few, many or a class for expanded clones.

>once|.|TRBV13|13|TRBJ1-5
TGTGCCAGCAGCTTAAGGGGTGGTCAGCCCCAGCATTTT
CASSLRGGQPQHF
>.|TRBD1|TRBV28|14|TRBJ2-7
TGTGCCAGCAGTTTACCGGACAGGGGGTTCGAGCAGTACTTC
CASSLPDRGFEQYF
>.|TRBD2|TRBV14|19|TRBJ2-1
TGTGCCAGCAGCCAAGATCTCCTCACTAGCGGGAGTGACTACAATGAGCAGTTCTTC
CASSQDLLTSGSDYNEQFF
>.|.|TRBV5-1|15|TRBJ1-5
TGCGCCAGCAGCTTGGCGGGGGGAAGCAATCAGCCCCAGCATTTT
CASSLAGGSNQPQHF
>.|.|TRBV27|16|TRBJ2-1
TGTGCCAGCAGTTACCCCTATGCGGGCTCCTACAATGAGCAGTTCTTC
CASSYPYAGSYNEQFF
>.|TRBD1|TRBV16|15|TRBJ2-3
TGTGCCAGCAGCCGGCGGACAGGGCAAACAGATACGCAGTATTTT
CASSRRTGQTDTQYF
>.|.|TRBV19|14|TRBJ1-2
TGTGCCAGTAGTATGCAGCTCCAGGGCAATGGCTACACCTTC
CASSMQLQGNGYTF
>.|TRBD2|TRBV5-1|15|TRBJ2-3
TGCGCCAGCAGCTCAGCGACTAGCGGGAGAGATACGCAGTATTTT
CASSSATSGRDTQYF
>.|TRBD2|TRBV30|15|TRBJ2-3
TGTGCCTGGGGTGGTGGGCGGGGGAGCACAGATACGCAGTATTTT
CAWGGGRGSTDTQYF
>.|.|TRBV7-2|12|TRBJ2-7
TGTGCCAGCAGCTCCCTAACCTACGAGCAGTACTTC
CASSSLTYEQYF
>.|TRBD2|TRBV5-1|15|TRBJ2-1
TGCGCCAGCAGCCTTACCGGGACTAGCAAGGATGAGCAGTTCTTC
CASSLTGTSKDEQFF
>.|TRBD1|TRBV19|15|TRBJ2-1
TGTGCCAGTAGTATCCAGGGGGCGTCCTACAATGAGCAGTTCTTC
CASSIQGASYNEQFF
>.|TRBD1|TRBV5-5|15|TRBJ1-2
TGTGCCAGCACCCCGGTCGGAGGGGGCAACTATGGCTACACCTTC
CASTPVGGGNYGYTF
>.|.|TRBV29-1|11|TRBJ2-1
TGCAGCGTTGGTCGGTATAATGAGCAGTTCTTC
CSVGRYNEQFF
>.|.|TRBV6-5|15|TRBJ1-2
TGTGCCAGCAGTTACTCGGACAGAAGTTTCTATGGCTACACCTTC
CASSYSDRSFYGYTF
>.|TRBD2|TRBV2|13|TRBJ2-3
TGTGCCAGCAGGACTAGCGGGGGGGATACGCAGTATTTT
CASRTSGGDTQYF
>few|TRBD1|TRBV19|14|TRBJ1-1
TGTGCCAGTAGCCAGGACAGGGAGAACACTGAAGCTTTCTTT
CASSQDRENTEAFF
>.|.|TRBV19|14|TRBJ2-3
TGTGCCAGTAGTAACAGCTACGACACAGATACGCAGTATTTT
CASSNSYDTDTQYF
>.|.|TRBV2|11|TRBJ2-3
TGTGCCAGCGGACACCCAGATACGCAGTATTTT
CASGHPDTQYF
>.|TRBD1|TRBV5-6|17|TRBJ1-3
TGTGCCAGCAGCTTCCTCCGACAGGGTATCTCTGGAAACACCATATATTTT
CASSFLRQGISGNTIYF
>.|TRBD1|TRBV23-1|17|TRBJ1-4
TGCGCCAGCAGTCGAACAGACAGGGGGTCAACTAATGAAAAACTGTTTTTT
CASSRTDRGSTNEKLFF
>.|TRBD2|TRBV9|16|TRBJ2-1
TGTGCCAGCAGCGTAACAAGCGGGAGGGGTTACAATGAGCAGTTCTTC
CASSVTSGRGYNEQFF
>.|.|TRBV5-1|16|TRBJ1-3
TGCGCCAGCGCCCCCCTCTCGGGAAGGGCTGGAAACACCATATATTTT
CASAPLSGRAGNTIYF
>.|TRBD1|TRBV5-4|17|TRBJ1-4
TGTGCCAGCAGCTTGGGGACAGGGGGAAGCCCTAATGAAAAACTGTTTTTT
CASSLGTGGSPNEKLFF
>few|.|TRBV29-1|15|TRBJ1-4
TGCAGCGTTGGAAGAGCCTCAAGGGGAAATGAAAAACTGTTTTTT
CSVGRASRGNEKLFF
>.|.|TRBV6-6|13|TRBJ2-7
TGTGCCAGCAGCCTTATACAGCTCCACGAGCAGTACTTC
CASSLIQLHEQYF
>.|.|TRBV2|13|TRBJ2-7
TGTGCCAGCAGTGTACCCCAGGGGAACGAGCAGTACTTC
CASSVPQGNEQYF
>.|TRBD1|TRBV18|17|TRBJ1-5
TGTGCCAGCTCACCAAAGGGACAGGGGAGGGTCAATCAGCCCCAGCATTTT
CASSPKGQGRVNQPQHF
>.|.|TRBV9|15|TRBJ1-4
TGTGCCAGCAGCGTAGGGGAGTGGAGCGGTGAAAAACTGTTTTTT
CASSVGEWSGEKLFF